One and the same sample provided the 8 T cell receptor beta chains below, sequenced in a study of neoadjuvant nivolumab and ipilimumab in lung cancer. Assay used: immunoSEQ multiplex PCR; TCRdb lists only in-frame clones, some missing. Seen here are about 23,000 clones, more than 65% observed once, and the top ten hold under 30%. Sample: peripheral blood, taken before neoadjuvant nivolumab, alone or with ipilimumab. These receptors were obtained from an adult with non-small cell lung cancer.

The CDR3 sequence is CAISEPGQPKTEAFF. CDR3 DNA: TGTGCCATCAGTGAGCCGGGACAGCCGAAGACTGAAGCTTTCTTT. V and J are TRBV10-3 and TRBJ1-1, with 7 bases matching TRBD1. Germline CDR1 reads ENHRY; CDR2 reads SYGVKD. The CDR3 is 15 amino acids. The J segment lost 5 bases and the V segment lost 2 bases, leaving 8 bases of the junction unmatched.

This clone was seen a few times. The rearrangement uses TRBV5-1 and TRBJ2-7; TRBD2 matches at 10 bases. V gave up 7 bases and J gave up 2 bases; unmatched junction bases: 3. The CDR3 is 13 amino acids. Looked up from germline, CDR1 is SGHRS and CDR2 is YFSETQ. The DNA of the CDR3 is TGCGCCAGCTCAGGACTAGCGGCCTACGAGCAGTACTTC. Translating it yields CASSGLAAYEQYF.

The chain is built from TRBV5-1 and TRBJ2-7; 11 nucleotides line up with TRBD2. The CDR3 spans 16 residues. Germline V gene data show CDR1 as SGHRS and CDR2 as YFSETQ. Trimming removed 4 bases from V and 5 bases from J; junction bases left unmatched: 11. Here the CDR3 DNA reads TGCGCCAGCAGCGGTATTAGCGGGAGGGGATCCCACGAGCAGTACTTC. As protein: CASSGISGRGSHEQYF.

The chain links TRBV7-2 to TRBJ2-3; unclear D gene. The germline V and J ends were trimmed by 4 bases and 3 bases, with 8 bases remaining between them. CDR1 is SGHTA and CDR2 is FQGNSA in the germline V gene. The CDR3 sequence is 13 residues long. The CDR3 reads CASSYVGTDTQYF. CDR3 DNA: TGTGCCAGCAGCTATGTTGGAACAGATACGCAGTATTTT. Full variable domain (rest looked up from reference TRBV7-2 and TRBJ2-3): GAGVSQSPSNKVTEKGKDVELRCDPISGHTALYWYRQSLGQGLEFLIYFQGNSAPDKSGLPSDRFSAERTGGSVSTLTIQRTQQEDSAVYLCASSYVGTDTQYFGPGTRLTVL.

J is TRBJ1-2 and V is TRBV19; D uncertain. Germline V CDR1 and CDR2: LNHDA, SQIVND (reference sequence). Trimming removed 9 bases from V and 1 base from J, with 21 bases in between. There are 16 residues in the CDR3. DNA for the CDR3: TGTGCCAGCCGTATCACCAACCCCACTAATAACTATGGCTACACCTTC. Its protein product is CASRITNPTNNYGYTF.

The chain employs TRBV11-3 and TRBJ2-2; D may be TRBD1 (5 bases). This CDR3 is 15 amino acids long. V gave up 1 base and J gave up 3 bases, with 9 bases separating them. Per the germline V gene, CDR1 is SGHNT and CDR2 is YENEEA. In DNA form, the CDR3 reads TGTGCCAGCAGCTTAGTAGGACAAGACACCGGGGAGCTGTTTTTT. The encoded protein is CASSLVGQDTGELFF.

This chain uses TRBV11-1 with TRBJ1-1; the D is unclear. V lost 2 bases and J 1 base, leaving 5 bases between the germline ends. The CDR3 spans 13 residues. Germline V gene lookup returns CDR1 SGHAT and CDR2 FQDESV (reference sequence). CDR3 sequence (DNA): TGTGCCAGCAGCTTAATAAGGAACACTGAAGCTTTCTTT. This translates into CASSLIRNTEAFF.

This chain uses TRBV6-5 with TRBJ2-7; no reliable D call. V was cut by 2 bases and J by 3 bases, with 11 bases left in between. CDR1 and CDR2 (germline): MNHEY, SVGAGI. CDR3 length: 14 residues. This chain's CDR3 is CASSYGSGFYEQYF. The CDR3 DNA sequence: TGTGCCAGCAGTTACGGGTCTGGCTTCTACGAGCAGTACTTC.